This TCR beta chain is drawn from a study of T cell responses to AZD1222 COVID-19 vaccine. Across the whole study: Second doses that came at about 4 or about 12 weeks were put together.

Study results and limitations: Of spike-specific TCRs, nearly half reportedly target regions left unmutated in variants. Mostly white British, mostly female donors; authors suggested clonal diversity may be underestimated. CD4 TCRs linked to vaccination spanned spike, dominating at 160-218 and 743-854.

Concerning this clone: The antigen is not known.

Profiled with immunoSEQ multiplex PCR; TCRdb holds only in-frame clones, not every one. The sample consists of about 140,000 clones, 91% of them appearing once. The sequence was collected from an adult in good health. The sequencing used peripheral blood, collected on day 0 of AZD1222 vaccination.

DNA for the CDR3: TGTGCCAGCAGCAGCCAGGGAACCCATGGCTACACCTTC. Protein product: CASSSQGTHGYTF. The chain couples TRBV7-9 to TRBJ1-2; tentative D call: TRBD1 (5 bases). V lost 5 bases to trimming and J lost 6 bases, with 13 bases between them. CDR3 length: 13 residues. The germline V gene has CDR1 SEHNR and CDR2 FQNEAQ (reference sequence).